What follows is one TCR beta chain and its context. The V end lost 2 bases, the J end lost 7 bases, and 7 bases lay between the germline ends. The CDR3 runs 11 residues. Germline V gene data show CDR1 as SGHDT and CDR2 as YYEEEE. TCRdb itself ran the RT-PCR reads through MiXCR, one entry per CDR3 protein. The data hold about 480,000 distinct CDR3 sequences, with about 25% observed a single time. This sample was taken from a study of response to subunit inactivated influenza vaccine. Sequencing was performed on CD4+ T cells sorted from PBMCs, taken 4 to 6 days after vaccination. This receptor was identified in a middle-aged man who received an inactivated influenza vaccine. J is TRBJ2-7 and V is TRBV5-6; D is uncertain. The CDR3 coding sequence is TGTGCCAGCAGCTTACAAACTGAGCAGTACTTC. It translates to CASSLQTEQYF.